The rows below give T cell receptor beta chains drawn from one sample of a study of blood T cells in healthy people across ages. TCRdb independently ran MiXCR on the 5' RACE reads; one entry per CDR3 protein. Of approximately 810,000 distinct CDR3 sequences listed, 29% were seen once; the top ten hold approximately 15%. The sequencing input was blood. Source of these receptors: a woman of 80 years or more in good health. CDR3s leave out the opening cysteine and the closing phenylalanine or tryptophan. Only part of the rows carry a size: once, few, many, or a class if the clone is expanded.

size	V	J	length	CDR3
once	TRBV29-1	TRBJ2-5	14	SVEAGGGQGINEQY
NA	TRBV9	TRBJ1-6	13	ANSFGTGDNSPLH
NA	TRBV4-1	TRBJ2-1	13	ASSPTARERHEQF
NA	TRBV7-8	TRBJ2-7	12	ASRHGAGSYEQY
few	TRBV10-3	TRBJ1-6	12	AITPGGAYSPLH
many	TRBV18	TRBJ2-5	14	ASSPANLNERKTQY
NA	TRBV7-9	TRBJ1-1	10	ASRSKLAEAF
many	TRBV7-2	TRBJ2-4	13	ASSLATGGKNIQY
once	TRBV7-3	TRBJ2-7	11	ASSRAGGNAQY
NA	TRBV6-2/TRBV6-3	TRBJ1-1	12	ASSYLRLNTEAF
few	TRBV6-2/TRBV6-3	TRBJ2-1	14	ASSSSGDRPHNEQF
NA	TRBV7-2	NA	14	ASSLVGGRTYNEQY
many	TRBV12-3/TRBV12-4	TRBJ1-6	10	ASSFGNSPLH
NA	TRBV3-1	TRBJ2-1	12	ASSVTGRYNEQF
few	TRBV20-1	TRBJ2-7	11	NANSGAAYEQY
many	TRBV5-5	TRBJ2-1	13	ASSSTLQGYDEQF
many	TRBV25-1	TRBJ2-1	14	ASSETNGHTYNEQF
many	TRBV3-1	TRBJ2-1	13	ASSQAGQGNNEQF
NA	TRBV6-2/TRBV6-3	TRBJ1-1	14	ASSYSIDRGRPEAF
many	TRBV7-2	TRBJ2-3	13	ASSLGTGQTDTQY
many	TRBV20-1	TRBJ2-5	13	SAREGTSGQETQY
NA	TRBV7-2	NA	13	TSSSRRGFENIQY
many	TRBV12-3/TRBV12-4	TRBJ2-1	14	ASSVTSGDRYNEQF
NA	TRBV19	TRBJ1-1	12	ASSNPFPYTEAF
many	TRBV6-5	TRBJ1-5	13	ASSYSLYGNQPQH
many	TRBV10-3	TRBJ2-6	13	ATTQGATGANVLT
NA	TRBV6-5	TRBJ1-1	15	ASSYAHPGQGTLWAF
NA	TRBV19	TRBJ2-5	11	ASSLSSLSERY
NA	TRBV7-3	TRBJ1-2	13	ASSPGTGGKYGYT
many	TRBV19	TRBJ2-7	14	ASSTRGSGISYEQY
NA	TRBV28	NA	12	ASKRWEGGDIQY
NA	TRBV3-1	TRBJ1-2	11	ASSPEYDYGYT
many	TRBV7-2	TRBJ2-1	13	ASRSGTGAYNEQF
NA	TRBV7-2	TRBJ1-5	14	TSSHRDKYSNQPQH
many	TRBV6-1	TRBJ1-5	14	ASSGGQVLSNQPQH
NA	TRBV5-1	TRBJ2-7	13	ASSLGAGDSYEQY
many	TRBV18	TRBJ2-1	13	ASSPPDRLYNEQF
many	TRBV12-3/TRBV12-4	TRBJ2-1	13	ASSPLAGVYNEQF
many	TRBV10-1	TRBJ2-3	13	ASSEPKMGTDTQY
NA	TRBV7-2	TRBJ2-1	14	ASSLKGLGVGNEQF
many	TRBV5-1	TRBJ2-2	12	ASEPGPNTGELF
NA	TRBV4-3	TRBJ1-4	14	ANSQASRVNNEKLF
NA	TRBV6-2/TRBV6-3	TRBJ2-5	14	ASNWDQRGTQETQY
NA	TRBV7-2	TRBJ2-5	13	ASRRTSGAQETQY
many	TRBV4-2	TRBJ1-5	13	ASSHDMSANQPQH
many	TRBV7-2	TRBJ2-1	13	ASSLEPAGVNEQF
many	TRBV15	TRBJ2-6	14	ATSRKGFGGANVLT
many	TRBV6-5	TRBJ2-4	16	ASSYRGSGTLAKNIQY